Following are 7 T cell receptor beta chains from one sample sequenced in a study of CD8 T cells in Susac syndrome. Random-hexamer reverse transcription was applied to about 0.45 to 1 ug RNA. A single record per CDR3 protein comes from TCRdb applying MiXCR to the immunoSEQ multiplex PCR reads. The table shows about 180,000 distinct CDR3 sequences, with 80% to 95% occurring only once. Sequenced material: CD4+ T cells from PBMCs. These TCRs come from a human donor with multiple sclerosis.

V gene TRBV29-1 combines with J gene TRBJ1-1; 8 bases are a match to TRBD1. V lost 7 bases to trimming and J lost 1 base; unmatched junction nucleotides: 8. From germline, CDR1 is SQVTM and CDR2 ANQGSEA. The CDR3 runs 14 residues. This CDR3 reads CSASTGQGNTEAFF. The CDR3 DNA reads TGCAGCGCCTCTACCGGACAGGGGAACACTGAAGCTTTCTTT.

The chain joins TRBV28 to TRBJ2-5, with D possibly being TRBD2 (5 bases). This CDR3 is 15 amino acids long. CDR1 and CDR2 (germline): MDHEN, SYDVKM. V was trimmed by 8 bases and J by 2 bases, leaving 18 bases between them. The CDR3 DNA reads as TGTGCCAGCCTACCTTCCGAGGGCATACAAGAGACCCAGTACTTC. As protein: CASLPSEGIQETQYF. The variable domain in full, with the rest retrieved from reference TRBV28 and TRBJ2-5, is DVKVTQSSRYLVKRTGEKVFLECVQDMDHENMFWYRQDPGLGLRLIYFSYDVKMKEKGDIPEGYSVSREKKERFSLILESASTNQTSMYLCASLPSEGIQETQYFGPGTRLLVL.

This chain links TRBV18 with TRBJ1-5; D perhaps matches TRBD1 (6 bases). V dropped 3 bases and J dropped 3 bases, with 9 bases sitting between them. This CDR3 is built from 14 residues. Germline V gene sequence: CDR1 KGHSH, CDR2 LQKENI. The CDR3 loop is CASSPDRYNQPQHF. CDR3 sequence (DNA): TGTGCCAGCTCACCTGACAGGTACAATCAGCCCCAGCATTTT.

This chain links TRBV5-1 with TRBJ2-7; TRBD2 agrees at 8 bases. The CDR3 loop spans 15 amino acids. The ends lost 0 bases at V and 6 bases at J; junction bases unmatched: 8. CDR1 and CDR2 from the germline V gene are SGHRS and YFSETQ. The CDR3 protein is CASSLAGTGGREQYF. CDR3 in DNA: TGCGCCAGCAGCTTGGCCGGAACGGGAGGGCGCGAGCAGTACTTC. The full variable domain, its missing parts supplied by reference TRBV5-1 and TRBJ2-7, is KAGVTQTPRYLIKTRGQQVTLSCSPISGHRSVSWYQQTPGQGLQFLFEYFSETQRNKGNFPGRFSGRQFSNSRSEMNVSTLELGDSALYLCASSLAGTGGREQYFGPGTRLTVT.

This chain's CDR3 is CASSPGENLNTEAFF. The CDR3 DNA is TGCGCCAGCAGTCCTGGGGAAAACCTTAACACTGAAGCTTTCTTT. The chain links TRBV23-1 to TRBJ1-1, with D uncertain. TRBV23-1 is an ORF for which the function is uncertain. The CDR3 has 15 residues. V lost 4 bases and J lost 2, with 14 bases in between.

V is TRBV18 and J is TRBJ1-5; the D gene is possibly TRBD1 (6 bases). The V end was cut by 5 bases, the J end by 1 base, with 15 bases between. The V gene's germline CDR1 is KGHSH and CDR2 LQKENI. CDR3 length equals 16 residues. Here the CDR3 reads CASSEREGGSNQPQHF. Written as DNA, the CDR3 is TGTGCCAGCTCAGAACGAGAGGGGGGAAGCAATCAGCCCCAGCATTTT.

This clonotype was detected a few times. The chain employs TRBV6-1 and TRBJ2-7, with D unresolved. Trimming left V 6 bases short and J 3 bases short, with 15 bases between. Germline V gene data show CDR1 as MNHNS and CDR2 as SASEGT. The CDR3 totals 14 residues. CDR3 DNA sequence: TGTGCCAGCAGCCAATCCTCCTGGGGCTACGAGCAGTACTTC. It encodes CASSQSSWGYEQYF.